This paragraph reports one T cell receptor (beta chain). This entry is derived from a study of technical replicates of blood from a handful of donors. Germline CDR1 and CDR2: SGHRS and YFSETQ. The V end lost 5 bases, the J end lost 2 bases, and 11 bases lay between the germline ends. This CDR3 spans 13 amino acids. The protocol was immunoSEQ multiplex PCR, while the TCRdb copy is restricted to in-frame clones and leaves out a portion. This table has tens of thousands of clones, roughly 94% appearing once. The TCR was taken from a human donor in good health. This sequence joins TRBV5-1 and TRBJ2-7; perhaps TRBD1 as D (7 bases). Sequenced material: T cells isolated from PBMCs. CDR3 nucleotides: TGCGCCAGCAGGGGGGGACAGACCTACGAGCAGTACTTC. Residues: CASRGGQTYEQYF.